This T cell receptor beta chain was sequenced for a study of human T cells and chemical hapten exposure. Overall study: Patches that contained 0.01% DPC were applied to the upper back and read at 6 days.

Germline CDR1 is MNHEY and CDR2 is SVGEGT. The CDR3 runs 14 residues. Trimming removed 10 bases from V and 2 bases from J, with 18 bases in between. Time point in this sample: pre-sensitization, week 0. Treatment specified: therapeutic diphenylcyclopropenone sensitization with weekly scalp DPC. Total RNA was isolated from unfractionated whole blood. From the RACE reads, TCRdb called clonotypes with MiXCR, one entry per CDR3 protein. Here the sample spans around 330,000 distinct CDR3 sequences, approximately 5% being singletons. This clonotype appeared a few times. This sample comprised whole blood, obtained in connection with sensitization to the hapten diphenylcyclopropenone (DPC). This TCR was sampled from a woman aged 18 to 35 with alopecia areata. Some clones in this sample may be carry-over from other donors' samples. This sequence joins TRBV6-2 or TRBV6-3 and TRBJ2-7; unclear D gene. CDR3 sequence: CATRSPTATYEQYF. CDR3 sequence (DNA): TGTGCCACTCGGAGCCCCACAGCCACCTACGAGCAGTACTTC.